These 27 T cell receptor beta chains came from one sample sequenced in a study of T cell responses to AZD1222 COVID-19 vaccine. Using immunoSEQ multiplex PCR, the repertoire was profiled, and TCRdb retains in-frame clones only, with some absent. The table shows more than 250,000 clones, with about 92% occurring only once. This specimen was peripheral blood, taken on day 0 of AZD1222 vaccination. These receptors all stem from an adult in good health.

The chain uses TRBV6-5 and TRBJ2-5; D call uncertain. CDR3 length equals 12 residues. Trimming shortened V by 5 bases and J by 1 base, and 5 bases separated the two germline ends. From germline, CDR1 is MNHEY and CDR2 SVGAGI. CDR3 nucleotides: TGTGCCAGCAGTATAACCCAAGAGACCCAGTACTTC. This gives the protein CASSITQETQYF.

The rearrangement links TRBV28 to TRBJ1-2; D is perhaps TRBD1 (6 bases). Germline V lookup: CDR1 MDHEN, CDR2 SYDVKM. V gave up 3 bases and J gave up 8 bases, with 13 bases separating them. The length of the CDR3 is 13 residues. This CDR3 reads CASSLVGTTGYTF. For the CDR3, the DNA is TGTGCCAGCAGTTTGGTGGGGACAACCGGCTACACCTTC.

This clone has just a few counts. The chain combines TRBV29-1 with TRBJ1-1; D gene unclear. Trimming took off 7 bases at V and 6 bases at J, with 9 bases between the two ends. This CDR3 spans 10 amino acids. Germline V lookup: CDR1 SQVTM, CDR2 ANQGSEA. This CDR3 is CSALTAEAFF. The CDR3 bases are TGCAGCGCACTTACAGCTGAAGCTTTCTTT.

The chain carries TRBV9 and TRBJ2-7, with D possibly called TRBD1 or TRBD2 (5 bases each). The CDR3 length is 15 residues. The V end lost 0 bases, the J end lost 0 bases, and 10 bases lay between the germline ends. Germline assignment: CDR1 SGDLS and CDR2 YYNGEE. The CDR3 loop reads CASSVESGSSYEQYF. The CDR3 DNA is TGTGCCAGCAGCGTAGAATCAGGGAGCTCCTACGAGCAGTACTTC.

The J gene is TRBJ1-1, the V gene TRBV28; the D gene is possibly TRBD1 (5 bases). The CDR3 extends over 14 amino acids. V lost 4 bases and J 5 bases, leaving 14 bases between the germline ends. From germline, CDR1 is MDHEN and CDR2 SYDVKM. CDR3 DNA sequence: TGTGCCAGCAGTTGGCCCCAGGGTGAAACTGAAGCTTTCTTT. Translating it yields CASSWPQGETEAFF. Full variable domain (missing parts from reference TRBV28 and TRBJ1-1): DVKVTQSSRYLVKRTGEKVFLECVQDMDHENMFWYRQDPGLGLRLIYFSYDVKMKEKGDIPEGYSVSREKKERFSLILESASTNQTSMYLCASSWPQGETEAFFGQGTRLTVV.

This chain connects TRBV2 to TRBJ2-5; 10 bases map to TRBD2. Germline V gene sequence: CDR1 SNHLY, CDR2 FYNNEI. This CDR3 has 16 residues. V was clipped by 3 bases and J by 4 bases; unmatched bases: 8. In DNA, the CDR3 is TGTGCCAGCAGTGATGGTAGGCTAGCGGGAGCAGAGACCCAGTACTTC. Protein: CASSDGRLAGAETQYF. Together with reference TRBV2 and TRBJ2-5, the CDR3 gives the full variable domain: EPEVTQTPSHQVTQMGQEVILRCVPISNHLYFYWYRQILGQKVEFLVSFYNNEISEKSEIFDDQFSVERPDGSNFTLKIRSTKLEDSAMYFCASSDGRLAGAETQYFGPGTRLLVL.

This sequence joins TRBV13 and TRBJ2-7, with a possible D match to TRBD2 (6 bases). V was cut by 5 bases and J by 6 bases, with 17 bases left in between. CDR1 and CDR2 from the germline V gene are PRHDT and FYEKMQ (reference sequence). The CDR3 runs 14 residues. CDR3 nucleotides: TGTGCCAGCAGCCCATGGGACTCGACGGGCGAGCAGTACTTC. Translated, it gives CASSPWDSTGEQYF.

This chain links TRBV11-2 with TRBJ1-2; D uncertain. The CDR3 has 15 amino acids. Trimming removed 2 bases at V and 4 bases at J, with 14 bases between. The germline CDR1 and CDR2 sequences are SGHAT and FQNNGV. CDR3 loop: CASSLSSLGFYGYTF. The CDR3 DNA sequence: TGTGCCAGCAGCTTAAGCTCTTTGGGCTTCTATGGCTACACCTTC.

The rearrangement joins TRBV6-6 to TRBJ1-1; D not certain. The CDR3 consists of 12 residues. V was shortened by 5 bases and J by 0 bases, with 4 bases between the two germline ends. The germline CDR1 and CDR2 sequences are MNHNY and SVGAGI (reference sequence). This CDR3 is CASSRMNTEAFF. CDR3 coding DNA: TGTGCCAGCAGTCGTATGAACACTGAAGCTTTCTTT.

The CDR3 nucleotides read TGTGCCACCAGTGAGATCGGGTCCTACGAGCAGTACTTC. This encodes CATSEIGSYEQYF. The gene calls are TRBV24-1 and TRBJ2-7; D gene uncertain. V lost 4 bases and J 1 base, leaving 7 bases between the germline ends. Germline values: CDR1 KGHDR, CDR2 SFDVKD. The CDR3 consists of 13 residues.

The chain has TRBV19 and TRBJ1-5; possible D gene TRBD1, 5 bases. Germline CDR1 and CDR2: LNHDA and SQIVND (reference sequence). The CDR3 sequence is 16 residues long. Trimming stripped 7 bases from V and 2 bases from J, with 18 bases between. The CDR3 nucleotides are TGTGCCAGTACCCCGGTGGGCAGGGAGGGCAATCAGCCCCAGCATTTT. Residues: CASTPVGREGNQPQHF.

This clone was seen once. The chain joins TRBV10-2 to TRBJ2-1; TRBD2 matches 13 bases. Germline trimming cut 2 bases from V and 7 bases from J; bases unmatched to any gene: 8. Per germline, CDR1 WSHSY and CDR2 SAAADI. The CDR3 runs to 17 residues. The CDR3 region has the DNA TGCGCCAGCAGTGAGCCAGGACTAGCGGGAGTAGGAAATGAGCAGTTCTTC. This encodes CASSEPGLAGVGNEQFF.

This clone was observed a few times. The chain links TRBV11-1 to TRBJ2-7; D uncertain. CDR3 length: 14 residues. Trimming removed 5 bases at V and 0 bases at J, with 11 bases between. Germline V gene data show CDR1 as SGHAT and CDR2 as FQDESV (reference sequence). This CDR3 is CASSLPRTSYEQYF. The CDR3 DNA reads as TGTGCCAGCAGCCTCCCCCGGACCTCCTACGAGCAGTACTTC. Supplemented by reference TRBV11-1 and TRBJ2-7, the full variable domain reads EAEVAQSPRYKITEKSQAVAFWCDPISGHATLYWYRQILGQGPELLVQFQDESVVDDSQLPKDRFSAERLKGVDSTLKIQPAELGDSAMYLCASSLPRTSYEQYFGPGTRLTVT.

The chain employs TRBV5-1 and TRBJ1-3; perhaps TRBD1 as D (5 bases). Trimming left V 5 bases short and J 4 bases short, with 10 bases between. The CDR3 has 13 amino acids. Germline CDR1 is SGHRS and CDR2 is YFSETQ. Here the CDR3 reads CASRGAEGNTIYF. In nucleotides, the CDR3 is TGCGCCAGCAGAGGGGCTGAAGGAAACACCATATATTTT.

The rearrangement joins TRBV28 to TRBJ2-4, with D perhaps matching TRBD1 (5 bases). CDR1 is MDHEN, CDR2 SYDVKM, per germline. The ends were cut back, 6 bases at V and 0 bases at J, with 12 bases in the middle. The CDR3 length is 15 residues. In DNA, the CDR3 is TGTGCCAGCAGCCCGGCAGGGCTAGCCAAAAACATTCAGTACTTC. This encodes CASSPAGLAKNIQYF.

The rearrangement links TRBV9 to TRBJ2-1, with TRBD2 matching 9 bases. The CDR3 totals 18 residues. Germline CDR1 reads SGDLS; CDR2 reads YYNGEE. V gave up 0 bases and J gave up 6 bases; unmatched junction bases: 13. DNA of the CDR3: TGTGCCAGCAGCGTAGCCCTCGGGTCTAGCGGGAAGGGCAATGAGCAGTTCTTC. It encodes CASSVALGSSGKGNEQFF.

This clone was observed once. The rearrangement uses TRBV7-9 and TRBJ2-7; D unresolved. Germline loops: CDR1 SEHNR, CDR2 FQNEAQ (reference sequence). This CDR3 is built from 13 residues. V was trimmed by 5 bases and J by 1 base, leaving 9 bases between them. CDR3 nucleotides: TGTGCCAGCAGCCACGACACTTCCTACGAGCAGTACTTC. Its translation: CASSHDTSYEQYF.

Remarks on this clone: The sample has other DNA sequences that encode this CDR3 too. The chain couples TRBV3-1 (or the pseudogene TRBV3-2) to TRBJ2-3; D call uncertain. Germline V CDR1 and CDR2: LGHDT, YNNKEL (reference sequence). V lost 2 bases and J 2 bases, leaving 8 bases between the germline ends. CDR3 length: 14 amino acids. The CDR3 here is CASSQLGSTDTQYF. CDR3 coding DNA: TGTGCCAGCAGCCAATTAGGCTCCACAGATACGCAGTATTTT.

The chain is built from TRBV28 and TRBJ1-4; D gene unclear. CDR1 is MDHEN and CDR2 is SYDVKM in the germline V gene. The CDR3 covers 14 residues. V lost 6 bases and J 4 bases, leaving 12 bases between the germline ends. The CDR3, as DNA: TGTGCCAGCAGGCGGGGTTTAGGTAATGAAAAACTGTTTTTT. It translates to CASRRGLGNEKLFF. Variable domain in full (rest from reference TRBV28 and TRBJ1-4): DVKVTQSSRYLVKRTGEKVFLECVQDMDHENMFWYRQDPGLGLRLIYFSYDVKMKEKGDIPEGYSVSREKKERFSLILESASTNQTSMYLCASRRGLGNEKLFFGSGTQLSVL.

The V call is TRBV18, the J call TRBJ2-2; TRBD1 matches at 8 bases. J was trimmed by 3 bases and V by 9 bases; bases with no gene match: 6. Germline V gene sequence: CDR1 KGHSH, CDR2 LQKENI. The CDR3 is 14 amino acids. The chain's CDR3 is CASSGQGHTGELFF. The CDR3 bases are TGTGCCAGTTCCGGACAGGGACACACCGGGGAGCTGTTTTTT.

The CDR3, as DNA: TGTGCCAGCAGCGTCTGGCCGGGGGACACCATATATTTT. Its translation is CASSVWPGDTIYF. The rearrangement joins TRBV9 to TRBJ1-3; tentative D call: TRBD1 (5 bases). The germline gives CDR1 SGDLS, CDR2 YYNGEE. Trimming left V 2 bases short and J 8 bases short, with 11 bases between. The CDR3 loop spans 13 amino acids.

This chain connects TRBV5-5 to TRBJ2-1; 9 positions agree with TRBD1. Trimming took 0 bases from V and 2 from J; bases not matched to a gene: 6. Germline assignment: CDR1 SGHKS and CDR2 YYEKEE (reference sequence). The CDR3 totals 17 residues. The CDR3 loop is CASSLARGQGTYNEQFF. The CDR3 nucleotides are TGTGCCAGCAGCTTGGCCCGGGGACAGGGAACCTACAATGAGCAGTTCTTC.

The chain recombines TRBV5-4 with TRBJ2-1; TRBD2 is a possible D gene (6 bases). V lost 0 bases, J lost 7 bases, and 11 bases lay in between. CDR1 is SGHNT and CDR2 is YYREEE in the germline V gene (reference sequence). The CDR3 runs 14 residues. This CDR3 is CASSLAGEGNEQFF. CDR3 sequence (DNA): TGTGCCAGCAGCTTGGCGGGAGAAGGGAATGAGCAGTTCTTC.

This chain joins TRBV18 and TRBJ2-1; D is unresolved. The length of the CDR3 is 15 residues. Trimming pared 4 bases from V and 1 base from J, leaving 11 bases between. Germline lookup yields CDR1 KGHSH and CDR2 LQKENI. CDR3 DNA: TGTGCCAGCTCACTACAAGGAAGGTCCTACAATGAGCAGTTCTTC. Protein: CASSLQGRSYNEQFF.

CDR3: CASSQQSGTANYNSPLHF. The CDR3 DNA follows: TGTGCCAGCAGTCAACAATCCGGGACGGCGAATTATAATTCACCCCTCCACTTT. The chain employs TRBV25-1 and TRBJ1-6; the D gene is possibly TRBD1 (5 bases). Trimming pared 5 bases from V and 4 bases from J, leaving 21 bases between. The CDR3 contains 18 residues. The germline V gene encodes CDR1 MGHDK and CDR2 SYGVNS.

CDR3 residues: CASTRGGKVTDTQYF. The CDR3 nucleotides read TGTGCCAGCACAAGGGGGGGGAAGGTGACAGATACGCAGTATTTT. J is TRBJ2-3 and V is TRBV18, with TRBD2 as a possible D gene (7 bases). The length of the CDR3 is 15 residues. CDR1 and CDR2 (germline): KGHSH, LQKENI. V dropped 8 bases and J dropped 3 bases, with 18 bases sitting between them.

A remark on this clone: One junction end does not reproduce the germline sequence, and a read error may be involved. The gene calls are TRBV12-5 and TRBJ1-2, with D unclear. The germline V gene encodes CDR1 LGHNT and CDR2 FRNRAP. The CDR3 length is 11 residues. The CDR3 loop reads CASGLNTAVYF. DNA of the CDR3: TGTGCTAGTGGCCTTAACACGGCAGTTTACTTC.